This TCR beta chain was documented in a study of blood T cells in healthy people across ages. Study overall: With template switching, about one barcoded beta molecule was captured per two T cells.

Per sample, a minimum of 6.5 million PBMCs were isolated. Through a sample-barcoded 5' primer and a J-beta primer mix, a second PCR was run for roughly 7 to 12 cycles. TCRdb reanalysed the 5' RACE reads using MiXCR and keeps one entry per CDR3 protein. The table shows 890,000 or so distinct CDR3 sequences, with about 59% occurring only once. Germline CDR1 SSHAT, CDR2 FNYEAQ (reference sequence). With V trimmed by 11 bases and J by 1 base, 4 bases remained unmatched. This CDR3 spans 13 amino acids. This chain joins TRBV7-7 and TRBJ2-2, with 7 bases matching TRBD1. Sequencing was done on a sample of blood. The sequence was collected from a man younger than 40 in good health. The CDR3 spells CAVRDRNTGELFF. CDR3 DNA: TGTGCCGTCCGGGACAGGAACACCGGGGAGCTGTTTTTT.